This T cell receptor (beta chain) was retrieved from a study of T cell responses to AZD1222 COVID-19 vaccine. Whole-study context: Second-dose schedules of about 4 or about 12 weeks were combined.

Findings of the study overall: CD4 TCRs associated with vaccination spanned spike, dominating at 160-218 and 743-854. Clonal diversity was possibly underestimated, and white British individuals and females predominated among donors.

The CDR3 runs to 16 residues. CDR1 and CDR2 (germline): LGHDT, YNNKEL (reference sequence). V shed 5 bases and J shed 1 base, with 17 bases lying between them. Only in-frame clones appear in the TCRdb table, and some are missing; sequencing was by immunoSEQ multiplex PCR. The sample includes about 85,000 clones, 65% to 90% of them seen just once. With regard to this clone: Its specificity is not known.

Material: peripheral blood, obtained on day 0 of AZD1222 vaccination. The TCR comes from an adult in good health. This chain links TRBV3-1 (or the pseudogene TRBV3-2) with TRBJ1-2, with D perhaps TRBD1 (6 bases). The CDR3: CASSLDRPPLNYGYTF. In DNA, the CDR3 is TGTGCCAGCAGCTTAGACAGGCCGCCCCTTAACTATGGCTACACCTTC.